These 15 T cell receptor beta chains were sequenced from one sample in a study of cytomegalovirus exposure and HLA in healthy donors. The primer mix had 60 Vbeta and 13 Jbeta primers. Sequencing was performed with immunoSEQ multiplex PCR; in TCRdb, only in-frame clones are kept and a portion is missing. The table has about 120,000 clones, roughly 80% seen once. Sequences were obtained from PBMCs. These receptors were collected from a young man in good health and CMV-seropositive.

The chain couples TRBV30 to TRBJ1-1; no clear D. Germline V lookup: CDR1 GTSNPN, CDR2 SVGIG (reference sequence). This CDR3 contains 12 residues. V was shortened by 2 bases and J by 3 bases, with 7 bases between the two germline ends. The CDR3 region is CAWSPGDTEAFF. DNA of the CDR3: TGTGCCTGGAGTCCCGGGGACACTGAAGCTTTCTTT. The full variable domain, its missing parts supplied by reference TRBV30 and TRBJ1-1, is SQTIHQWPATLVQPVGSPLSLECTVEGTSNPNLYWYRQAAGRGLQLLFYSVGIGQISSEVPQNLSASRPQDRQFILSSKKLLLSDSGFYLCAWSPGDTEAFFGQGTRLTVV.

V usage is TRBV7-8 and J usage is TRBJ1-5; D is perhaps TRBD1 (5 bases). The germline V gene has CDR1 SGHVS and CDR2 FQNEAQ. Trimming stripped 0 bases from V and 6 bases from J, with 15 bases between. The CDR3 contains 16 residues. CDR3 amino acids: CASSLAGAAPGQPQHF. CDR3 nucleotides: TGTGCCAGCAGCTTAGCTGGGGCAGCCCCCGGTCAGCCCCAGCATTTT.

Only one count was recorded for this clone. The chain joins TRBV2 to TRBJ2-1; 10 nucleotides line up with TRBD2. In germline, CDR1 is SNHLY, CDR2 FYNNEI. Trimming cost V 2 bases and J 7 bases; bases outside gene matches: 5. The CDR3 has 15 residues. CDR3 protein: CASSERVAGGNEQFF. CDR3 bases: TGTGCCAGCAGTGAACGGGTAGCGGGGGGAAATGAGCAGTTCTTC. Full variable domain (remainder filled in from reference TRBV2 and TRBJ2-1): EPEVTQTPSHQVTQMGQEVILRCVPISNHLYFYWYRQILGQKVEFLVSFYNNEISEKSEIFDDQFSVERPDGSNFTLKIRSTKLEDSAMYFCASSERVAGGNEQFFGPGTRLTVL.

V is TRBV9 and J is TRBJ2-5; D not resolved. Germline CDR1 and CDR2: SGDLS and YYNGEE. Trimming took 0 bases from V and 2 from J, leaving 17 bases between them. The length of the CDR3 is 17 residues. CDR3 loop: CASSVVIVLTRQETQYF. The CDR3 bases are TGTGCCAGCAGCGTAGTCATCGTACTCACCCGACAAGAGACCCAGTACTTC.

This clone has just one count. V gene TRBV4-1 combines with J gene TRBJ2-7; D is unresolved. Germline V gives CDR1 MGHRA, CDR2 YSYEKL. With 0 bases removed from V and 3 bases from J, the gap between germline ends came to 12 bases. The CDR3 runs 15 residues. CDR3 loop: CASSQDSSTVYEQYF. As DNA, the CDR3 is TGCGCCAGCAGCCAAGACTCTAGTACCGTCTACGAGCAGTACTTC.

The rearrangement joins TRBV5-8 to TRBJ2-1, with 7 bases matching TRBD1. This CDR3 contains 14 residues. Trimming at V came to 5 bases and at J to 7 bases, leaving 9 bases not matched to a gene. CDR1 and CDR2 from the germline V gene are SGHTS and YDEGEE. The CDR3 here is CASSPARGWNEQFF. The CDR3 DNA sequence: TGTGCCAGCAGTCCCGCCAGGGGGTGGAATGAGCAGTTCTTC. Full variable domain (missing parts from reference TRBV5-8 and TRBJ2-1): EAGVTQSPTHLIKTRGQQATLRCSPISGHTSVYWYQQALGLGLQFLLWYDEGEERNRGNFPPRFSGRQFPNYSSELNVNALELEDSALYLCASSPARGWNEQFFGPGTRLTVL.

This chain uses TRBV12-5 with TRBJ2-1; TRBD1 agrees at 8 bases. CDR1 is LGHNT and CDR2 is FRNRAP in the germline V gene. With 0 bases clipped from V and 2 bases from J, the junction kept 6 bases outside the gene matches. The CDR3 spans 17 residues. The CDR3 region has the DNA TGTGCTAGTGGTTTGGTACCGTGGGACAGGACCTACAATGAGCAGTTCTTC. It is translated as CASGLVPWDRTYNEQFF. The full variable domain, with the rest looked up from reference TRBV12-5 and TRBJ2-1, is DARVTQTPRHKVTEMGQEVTMRCQPILGHNTVFWYRQTMMQGLELLAYFRNRAPLDDSGMPKDRFSAEMPDATLATLKIQPSEPRDSAVYFCASGLVPWDRTYNEQFFGPGTRLTVL.

The chain carries TRBV6-6 and TRBJ1-1; D perhaps matches TRBD1 (6 bases). Trimming shortened V by 5 bases and J by 10 bases, and 14 bases separated the two germline ends. Per the germline V gene, CDR1 is MNHNY and CDR2 is SVGAGI (reference sequence). CDR3 length: 12 amino acids. The CDR3 DNA reads as TGTGCCAGCAGTAAACAGGGTGCGGCAGCTTTCTTT. Its protein is CASSKQGAAAFF.

V gene TRBV19 combines with J gene TRBJ2-7; weak D call: TRBD2 (5 bases). Germline CDR1 reads LNHDA; CDR2 reads SQIVND (reference sequence). Trimming took 1 base from V and 4 from J, leaving 14 bases between them. CDR3 length equals 15 residues. The CDR3 DNA follows: TGTGCCAGTAGTATAGTGTTCTCCGGGGATTACGAGCAGTACTTC. Translation gives CASSIVFSGDYEQYF.

This chain links TRBV6-5 with TRBJ2-7, with TRBD1 matching 8 bases. The CDR3 is made up of 13 amino acids. Per the germline V gene, CDR1 is MNHEY and CDR2 is SVGAGI. V gave up 8 bases and J gave up 4 bases; unmatched junction bases: 7. The CDR3 nucleotides read TGTGCCAGCGGCATAAGACAGGGGTACGAGCAGTACTTC. Translating gives CASGIRQGYEQYF.

The V gene is TRBV7-6, the J gene TRBJ2-6, with 10 nucleotides matching TRBD1. CDR1 is SGHVS and CDR2 is FNYEAQ in the germline V gene. There are 19 residues in the CDR3. Unmatched junction bases numbered 13, after V lost 5 bases and J lost 3 bases. The CDR3 DNA reads as TGTGCCAGCAGCCCAGCCCCAAGACAGGGGGCGCGTGGGGCCAACGTCCTGACTTTC. As protein: CASSPAPRQGARGANVLTF.

V is TRBV29-1 and J is TRBJ1-1; D gene unclear. CDR1 SQVTM and CDR2 ANQGSEA come from the germline V gene. CDR3 length equals 12 residues. V was pared by 7 bases and J by 0 bases, with 9 bases between. For the CDR3, the DNA is TGCAGCGCGCGGGAGATGAACACTGAAGCTTTCTTT. Translated, it gives CSAREMNTEAFF.

This clone was found a few times. The rearrangement uses TRBV14 and TRBJ2-2, with D tentatively TRBD1 (5 bases). The ends were cut back, 3 bases at V and 7 bases at J, with 12 bases in the middle. CDR1 and CDR2 from the germline V gene are SGHDN and FVKESK. This CDR3 is 14 amino acids long. CDR3 sequence: CASSQDLQGGELFF. The CDR3 DNA follows: TGTGCCAGCAGCCAGGATTTGCAGGGCGGGGAGCTGTTTTTT.

V usage is TRBV30 and J usage is TRBJ1-5, with D unclear. The CDR3 has 14 amino acids. Trimming cost V 1 base and J 2 bases, with 9 bases left between them. Germline CDR1 and CDR2: GTSNPN and SVGIG (reference sequence). CDR3 sequence reads: CAWSGGIGNQPQHF. CDR3 nucleotide sequence: TGTGCCTGGAGTGGAGGGATCGGCAATCAGCCCCAGCATTTT.

The sample holds one count of this clone. V gene TRBV5-6 combines with J gene TRBJ1-6; tentative D call: TRBD1 (5 bases). Looked up from germline, CDR1 is SGHDT and CDR2 is YYEEEE. This CDR3 region has 14 residues. V was cut by 0 bases and J by 14 bases, with 15 bases left in between. For the CDR3, the DNA is TGTGCCAGCAGCTTGGGGACGATACAGGATTCCCTCCACTTT. It encodes CASSLGTIQDSLHF.